Following are 32 T cell receptor beta chains from one sample sequenced in a study of brain T cells in children with intractable seizures. Time point noted: blood from clinic visit 5 months post-surgery; TSC patient then seizure free. Here immunoSEQ multiplex PCR was the method, and the copy in TCRdb shows in-frame clones only, minus some. The profile shows about 340,000 clones, over 90% of them singletons. This specimen consisted of peripheral blood, obtained less than 6 months after surgery. The receptors stem from a boy younger than two with tuberous sclerosis and intractable seizures.

The rearrangement uses TRBV7-8 and TRBJ2-3; TRBD2 matches at 14 bases. The CDR3 covers 18 residues. V lost 6 bases and J lost 2; bases outside the gene matches: 10. From germline, CDR1 is SGHVS and CDR2 FQNEAQ. CDR3 DNA: TGTGCCAGCAGTGTCACCGGGACTAGCGGGGGATACACAGATACGCAGTATTTT. Protein product: CASSVTGTSGGYTDTQYF.

The chain couples TRBV27 to TRBJ1-2, with 8 bases identical to TRBD1. Trimming took 6 bases from V and 4 from J; bases not matched to a gene: 16. The length of the CDR3 is 17 residues. Per the germline V gene, CDR1 is MNHEY and CDR2 is SMNVEV (reference sequence). CDR3 sequence (DNA): TGTGCCAGCAGCCCAGCTGTCACAACAGGGGGTCTCTATGGCTACACCTTC. Protein sequence: CASSPAVTTGGLYGYTF.

The V call is TRBV10-1, the J call TRBJ2-1; D is unresolved. V was clipped by 2 bases and J by 5 bases, with 10 bases between them. The CDR3 length is 14 residues. The germline V gene has CDR1 WNHNN and CDR2 SYGVQD (reference sequence). The CDR3 sequence is CASSEKGGDNEQFF. DNA for the CDR3: TGCGCCAGCAGTGAGAAGGGTGGGGACAATGAGCAGTTCTTC.

The rearrangement joins TRBV3-1 (or the pseudogene TRBV3-2) to TRBJ2-1; D not resolved. CDR1 and CDR2 (germline): LGHDT, YNNKEL (reference sequence). Trimming removed 4 bases at V and 7 bases at J, with 11 bases between. CDR3 length equals 13 residues. CDR3 sequence (DNA): TGTGCCAGCAGCCCACGACTGGCGAATGAGCAGTTCTTC. As protein: CASSPRLANEQFF.

The chain couples TRBV4-1 to TRBJ2-7, with 9 bases identical to TRBD1. The V segment lost 1 base and the J segment 3 bases; nucleotides outside the gene matches: 4. CDR3 length: 15 residues. From germline, CDR1 is MGHRA and CDR2 YSYEKL. The CDR3 protein is CASSQVQGADYEQYF. Here the CDR3 DNA reads TGCGCCAGCAGCCAAGTACAGGGGGCCGACTACGAGCAGTACTTC.

The chain combines TRBV6-5 with TRBJ2-6, with D maybe TRBD1 (5 bases). The CDR3 contains 15 residues. V lost 6 bases, J lost 3 bases, and 12 bases lay in between. From germline, CDR1 is MNHEY and CDR2 SVGAGI. The CDR3 nucleotides are TGTGCCAGCAGGCCAGGGAAGGGTGGGGCCAACGTCCTGACTTTC. As protein: CASRPGKGGANVLTF.

The CDR3 reads CASSQIREAGQPQHF. CDR3 coding DNA: TGTGCCAGCAGTCAGATCAGGGAGGCCGGTCAGCCCCAGCATTTT. The rearrangement joins TRBV2 to TRBJ1-5; D is possibly TRBD1 (5 bases). CDR1 and CDR2 from the germline V gene are SNHLY and FYNNEI. This CDR3 has 15 amino acids. V lost 5 bases and J lost 6, with 17 bases in between.

The rearrangement joins TRBV7-9 to TRBJ1-2; D is possibly TRBD1 (5 bases). Trimming left V 0 bases short and J 8 bases short, with 16 bases between. Germline lookup yields CDR1 SEHNR and CDR2 FQNEAQ (reference sequence). The CDR3 covers 15 residues. DNA for the CDR3: TGTGCCAGCAGCTTAGCAAACCCGGGCCGGGGCGGCTACACCTTC. Its protein is CASSLANPGRGGYTF.

The chain combines TRBV4-1 with TRBJ1-6; D gene ambiguous. CDR1 and CDR2 from the germline V gene are MGHRA and YSYEKL. The V gene lost 1 base and the J gene lost 1 base, with 5 bases spanning the gap. The CDR3 has 15 residues. Here the CDR3 reads CASSQGVSYNSPLHF. Here the CDR3 DNA reads TGCGCCAGCAGCCAAGGGGTTTCCTATAATTCACCCCTCCACTTT.

The chain is built from TRBV19 and TRBJ1-1; 7 bases are a match to TRBD1. With 8 bases clipped from V and 3 bases from J, the junction kept 9 bases outside the gene matches. CDR1 is LNHDA and CDR2 is SQIVND in the germline V gene (reference sequence). This CDR3 has 14 amino acids. DNA for the CDR3: TGTGCCAGTCGTCAGGGGGTGTTGGACACTGAAGCTTTCTTT. Residues: CASRQGVLDTEAFF.

This rearrangement joins TRBV9 to TRBJ2-1, with D possibly called TRBD1 or TRBD2 (5 bases each). This CDR3 is built from 16 residues. Trimming shortened V by 4 bases and J by 2 bases, and 16 bases separated the two germline ends. The germline V gene encodes CDR1 SGDLS and CDR2 YYNGEE. CDR3 DNA sequence: TGTGCCAGCAGCCTGAGGGACGCACTTACCTACAATGAGCAGTTCTTC. Amino acids: CASSLRDALTYNEQFF.

This chain uses TRBV9 with TRBJ2-2; 7 nucleotides align to TRBD2. The CDR3 length is 16 residues. V trimming: 0 bases; J trimming: 1 base; junction bases outside the gene matches: 3. Germline V gene lookup returns CDR1 SGDLS and CDR2 YYNGEE. The CDR3 loop reads CASSVAGGRNTGELFF. DNA for the CDR3: TGTGCCAGCAGCGTAGCAGGCGGGAGGAACACCGGGGAGCTGTTTTTT. The variable domain in full, completed from reference TRBV9 and TRBJ2-2, reads DSGVTQTPKHLITATGQRVTLRCSPRSGDLSVYWYQQSLDQGLQFLIQYYNGEERAKGNILERFSAQQFPDLHSELNLSSLELGDSALYFCASSVAGGRNTGELFFGEGSRLTVL.

V gene TRBV5-5 combines with J gene TRBJ2-7; 9 bases align to TRBD2. CDR3 length equals 15 residues. The J segment lost 2 bases and the V segment lost 4 bases, leaving 7 bases of the junction unmatched. Germline assignment: CDR1 SGHKS and CDR2 YYEKEE (reference sequence). CDR3 in DNA: TGTGCCAGCAGCACGGGGCTAGCGGGACCCTACGAGCAGTACTTC. Protein product: CASSTGLAGPYEQYF.

DNA for the CDR3: TGTGCCAGCAGCTTAGCGACCACAACTAATGAAAAACTGTTTTTT. This sequence encodes CASSLATTTNEKLFF. This chain joins TRBV7-2 and TRBJ1-4; D remains ambiguous. The CDR3 is made up of 15 amino acids. The germline CDR1 and CDR2 sequences are SGHTA and FQGNSA. V lost 0 bases and J lost 0, with 5 bases in between.

The chain couples TRBV3-1 (or the pseudogene TRBV3-2) to TRBJ1-6; a possible D gene is TRBD1 (5 bases). The length of the CDR3 is 15 residues. The germline CDR1 and CDR2 sequences are LGHDT and YNNKEL (reference sequence). The V gene lost 3 bases and the J gene lost 2 bases, with 8 bases spanning the gap. In DNA, the CDR3 is TGTGCCAGCAGCCAGGCGGGGCCCTATAATTCACCCCTCCACTTT. Translating it yields CASSQAGPYNSPLHF.

The sample holds a few counts of this clone. J is TRBJ1-1 and V is TRBV27, with 9 bases identical to TRBD1. With 5 bases clipped from V and 4 bases from J, the junction kept 5 bases outside the gene matches. CDR3 length: 14 amino acids. Germline-derived CDR1 and CDR2 are MNHEY and SMNVEV (reference sequence). The CDR3 sequence is CASSTGGFITEAFF. For the CDR3, the DNA is TGTGCCAGCAGTACAGGGGGCTTCATCACTGAAGCTTTCTTT.

The V and J genes are TRBV21-1 and TRBJ1-4; the D segment call TRBD1 is taken from the table without a DNA check. TRBV21-1 is a pseudogene. CDR3 length equals 17 residues. Here the CDR3 DNA reads TGTGCCAGCAGCGACAGACAGGGGTCTCTCCTCAATGAAAAACTGTTTTTT. Protein: CASSDRQGSLLNEKLFF.

The chain links TRBV6-6 to TRBJ2-1; 10 bases agree with TRBD2. J gave up 8 bases and V 5 bases, and 9 bases lay outside the gene matches. The CDR3 contains 15 residues. Per the germline V gene, CDR1 is MNHNY and CDR2 is SVGAGI (reference sequence). CDR3 DNA: TGTGCCAGCAGTCCCGGAGCTAGCGGGAGTTATGAGCAGTTCTTC. It translates to CASSPGASGSYEQFF.

The CDR3 loop reads CASSLLGQPQHF. The CDR3 DNA reads TGTGCCAGCAGTCTCCTGGGTCAGCCCCAGCATTTT. This chain joins TRBV28 and TRBJ1-5; D gene ambiguous. CDR1 MDHEN and CDR2 SYDVKM come from the germline V gene. The V end lost 5 bases, the J end lost 6 bases, and 8 bases lay between the germline ends. The CDR3 spans 12 residues.

The V gene is TRBV2, the J gene TRBJ1-5; 7 nucleotides agree with TRBD1. Germline values: CDR1 SNHLY, CDR2 FYNNEI. Trimming removed 5 bases from V and 6 bases from J; junction bases left unmatched: 4. The CDR3 contains 13 residues. The CDR3 region is CASSSGTAQPQHF. The CDR3 DNA reads TGTGCCAGCAGTTCCGGGACAGCTCAGCCCCAGCATTTT.

V gene TRBV6-5 combines with J gene TRBJ2-1; D not certain. The CDR3 runs 13 residues. V lost 6 bases and J lost 7, with 13 bases in between. Germline lookup yields CDR1 MNHEY and CDR2 SVGAGI. The CDR3 DNA follows: TGTGCCAGCAGGGAGACACGGACGAATGAGCAGTTCTTC. As protein: CASRETRTNEQFF.

The chain uses TRBV9 and TRBJ2-5, with 7 bases identical to TRBD1. CDR3 length: 15 amino acids. Germline V gene sequence: CDR1 SGDLS, CDR2 YYNGEE. The ends lost 0 bases at V and 4 bases at J; junction bases unmatched: 6. The CDR3 is CASSVGTGRGETQYF. Written as DNA, the CDR3 is TGTGCCAGCAGCGTAGGGACAGGCCGGGGAGAGACCCAGTACTTC. Together with reference TRBV9 and TRBJ2-5, the CDR3 gives the full variable domain: DSGVTQTPKHLITATGQRVTLRCSPRSGDLSVYWYQQSLDQGLQFLIQYYNGEERAKGNILERFSAQQFPDLHSELNLSSLELGDSALYFCASSVGTGRGETQYFGPGTRLLVL.

The chain uses TRBV7-6 and TRBJ2-7; 7 nucleotides align to TRBD1. This CDR3 region has 15 residues. Trimming at V came to 0 bases and at J to 4 bases, leaving 6 bases not matched to a gene. Germline values: CDR1 SGHVS, CDR2 FNYEAQ. The CDR3 nucleotides read TGTGCCAGCAGCTTAGCCGCCGCAGGGGGTTACGAGCAGTACTTC. This translates into CASSLAAAGGYEQYF.

The rearrangement uses TRBV19 and TRBJ2-3; D is perhaps TRBD2 (5 bases). Trimming took 6 bases from V and 4 from J, leaving 8 bases between them. Per germline, CDR1 LNHDA and CDR2 SQIVND (reference sequence). The CDR3 is 12 residues long. In nucleotides, the CDR3 is TGTGCCAGTAGCGGGATAGCAGATACGCAGTATTTT. This sequence encodes CASSGIADTQYF. Looking up the rest from reference TRBV19 and TRBJ2-3 gives the full variable domain: DGGITQSPKYLFRKEGQNVTLSCEQNLNHDAMYWYRQDPGQGLRLIYYSQIVNDFQKGDIAEGYSVSREKKESFPLTVTSAQKNPTAFYLCASSGIADTQYFGPGTRLTVL.

This clone was found once. This rearrangement joins TRBV27 to TRBJ2-2; TRBD2 aligns across 11 bases. The CDR3 covers 15 residues. V gave up 3 bases and J gave up 4 bases; unmatched junction bases: 1. CDR1 is MNHEY and CDR2 is SMNVEV in the germline V gene (reference sequence). The CDR3 protein is CASSFSGGATGELFF. In DNA form, the CDR3 reads TGTGCCAGCAGTTTTAGCGGGGGGGCCACCGGGGAGCTGTTTTTT.

V is TRBV14 and J is TRBJ1-1; D is unclear. Germline V CDR1 and CDR2: SGHDN, FVKESK. V lost 0 bases and J lost 1, with 6 bases in between. This CDR3 is 14 amino acids long. The CDR3 loop is CASSQETANTEAFF. DNA of the CDR3: TGTGCCAGCAGCCAAGAGACGGCGAACACTGAAGCTTTCTTT.

This rearrangement joins TRBV6-5 to TRBJ2-2; D is uncertain. This CDR3 comprises 13 residues. In germline, CDR1 is MNHEY, CDR2 SVGAGI. The ends were cut back, 4 bases at V and 4 bases at J, with 7 bases in the middle. Here the CDR3 reads CASSWTRTGELFF. The CDR3 bases are TGTGCCAGCAGTTGGACCCGCACCGGGGAGCTGTTTTTT.

Comments on this clone: Distinct nucleotide sequences in the sample also encode this CDR3. The V and J genes are TRBV27 and TRBJ1-2; TRBD1 aligns across 10 bases. There are 14 residues in the CDR3. The V gene's germline CDR1 is MNHEY and CDR2 SMNVEV (reference sequence). V trimming: 3 bases; J trimming: 4 bases; junction bases outside the gene matches: 2. Written as DNA, the CDR3 is TGTGCCAGCAGTTTGCGGACAGGGGGCTATGGCTACACCTTC. Translation gives CASSLRTGGYGYTF.

The gene calls are TRBV7-2 and TRBJ1-2; perhaps TRBD1 as D (6 bases). Germline CDR1 reads SGHTA; CDR2 reads FQGNSA. Between the trimmed V and J ends, which lost 0 bases and 2 bases, there was a span of 10 bases. The CDR3 has 15 residues. The CDR3 spells CASSLALGGNYGYTF. The DNA for the CDR3 is TGTGCCAGCAGCTTAGCGTTAGGGGGAAACTATGGCTACACCTTC.

The V gene is TRBV28, the J gene TRBJ2-2, with D possibly TRBD2 on 6 matching bases. The CDR3 totals 14 residues. Trimming shortened V by 8 bases and J by 5 bases, and 15 bases separated the two germline ends. CDR1 is MDHEN and CDR2 is SYDVKM in the germline V gene. CDR3 DNA sequence: TGTGCCAGCGTTACTAGCCGGCCAACCGGGGAGCTGTTTTTT. It encodes CASVTSRPTGELFF.

The chain joins TRBV6-6 to TRBJ2-1; TRBD2 aligns across 8 bases. V gave up 5 bases and J gave up 5 bases; unmatched junction bases: 5. The CDR3 length is 14 residues. CDR1 MNHNY and CDR2 SVGAGI come from the germline V gene (reference sequence). The CDR3 region is CASSDAGGHNEQFF. The CDR3 DNA sequence: TGTGCCAGCAGTGATGCGGGGGGCCACAATGAGCAGTTCTTC.

The chain has TRBV4-1 and TRBJ2-3; perhaps TRBD2 as D (6 bases). Trimming removed 2 bases from V and 2 bases from J, with 11 bases in between. The CDR3 is 15 residues long. Germline V gene lookup returns CDR1 MGHRA and CDR2 YSYEKL. The CDR3 spells CASSQSAGYTDTQYF. The CDR3 DNA reads as TGCGCCAGCAGCCAAAGTGCGGGATACACAGATACGCAGTATTTT.